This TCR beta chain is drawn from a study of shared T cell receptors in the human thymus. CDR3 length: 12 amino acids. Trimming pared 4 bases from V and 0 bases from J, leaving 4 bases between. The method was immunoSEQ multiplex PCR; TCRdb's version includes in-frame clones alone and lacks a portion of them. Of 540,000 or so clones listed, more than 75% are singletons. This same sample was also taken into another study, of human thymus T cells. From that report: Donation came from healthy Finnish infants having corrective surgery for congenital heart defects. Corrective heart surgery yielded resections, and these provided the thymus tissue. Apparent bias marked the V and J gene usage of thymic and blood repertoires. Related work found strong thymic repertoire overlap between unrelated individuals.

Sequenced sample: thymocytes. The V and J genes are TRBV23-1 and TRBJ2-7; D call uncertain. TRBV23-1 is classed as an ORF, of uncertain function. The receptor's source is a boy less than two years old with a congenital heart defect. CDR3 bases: TGCGCCAGCAGTCCGGGCTCCTACGAGCAGTACTTC. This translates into CASSPGSYEQYF.